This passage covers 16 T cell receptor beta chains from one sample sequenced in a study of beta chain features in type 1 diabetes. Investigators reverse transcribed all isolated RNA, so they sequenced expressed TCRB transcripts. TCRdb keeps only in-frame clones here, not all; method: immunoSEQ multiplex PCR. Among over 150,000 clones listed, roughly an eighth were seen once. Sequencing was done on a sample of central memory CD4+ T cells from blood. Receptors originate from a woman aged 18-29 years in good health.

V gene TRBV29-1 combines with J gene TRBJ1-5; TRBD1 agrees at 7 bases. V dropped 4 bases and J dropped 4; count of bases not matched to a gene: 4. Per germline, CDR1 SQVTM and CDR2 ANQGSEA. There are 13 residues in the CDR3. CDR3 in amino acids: CSVGDRLNQPQHF. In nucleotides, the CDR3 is TGCAGCGTTGGGGACAGATTAAATCAGCCCCAGCATTTT.

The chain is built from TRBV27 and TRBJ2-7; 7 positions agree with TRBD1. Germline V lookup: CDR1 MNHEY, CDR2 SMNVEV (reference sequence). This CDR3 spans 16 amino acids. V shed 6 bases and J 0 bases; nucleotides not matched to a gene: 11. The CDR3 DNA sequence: TGTGCCAGCAGCCGGATAGGGGGCCTGAGCTCCTACGAGCAGTACTTC. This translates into CASSRIGGLSSYEQYF.

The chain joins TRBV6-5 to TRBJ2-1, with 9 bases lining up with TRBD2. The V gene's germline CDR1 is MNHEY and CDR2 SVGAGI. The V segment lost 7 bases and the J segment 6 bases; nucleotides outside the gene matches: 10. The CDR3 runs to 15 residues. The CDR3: CASTPRGRGANEQFF. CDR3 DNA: TGTGCCAGCACCCCACGCGGGAGGGGCGCCAATGAGCAGTTCTTC.

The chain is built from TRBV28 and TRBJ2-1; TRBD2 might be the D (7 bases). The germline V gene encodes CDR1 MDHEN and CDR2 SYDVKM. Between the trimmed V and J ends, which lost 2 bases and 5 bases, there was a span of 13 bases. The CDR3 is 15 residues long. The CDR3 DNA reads TGTGCCAGCAGTTTAGCGGGGGCAGCGGACAATGAGCAGTTCTTC. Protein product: CASSLAGAADNEQFF.

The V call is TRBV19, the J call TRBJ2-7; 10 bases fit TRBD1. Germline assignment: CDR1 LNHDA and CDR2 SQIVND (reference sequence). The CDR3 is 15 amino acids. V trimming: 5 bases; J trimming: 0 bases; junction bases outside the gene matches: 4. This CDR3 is CASSARQGASYEQYF. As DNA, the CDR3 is TGTGCCAGTAGTGCACGACAGGGGGCCTCCTACGAGCAGTACTTC. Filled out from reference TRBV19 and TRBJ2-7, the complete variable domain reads DGGITQSPKYLFRKEGQNVTLSCEQNLNHDAMYWYRQDPGQGLRLIYYSQIVNDFQKGDIAEGYSVSREKKESFPLTVTSAQKNPTAFYLCASSARQGASYEQYFGPGTRLTVT.

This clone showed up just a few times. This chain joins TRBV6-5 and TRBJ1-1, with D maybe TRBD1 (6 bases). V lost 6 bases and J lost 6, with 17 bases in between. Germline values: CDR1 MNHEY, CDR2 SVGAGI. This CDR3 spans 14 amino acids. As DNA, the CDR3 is TGTGCCAGCAGGGGAACAGGGCATCGGCCTGAAGCTTTCTTT. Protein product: CASRGTGHRPEAFF.

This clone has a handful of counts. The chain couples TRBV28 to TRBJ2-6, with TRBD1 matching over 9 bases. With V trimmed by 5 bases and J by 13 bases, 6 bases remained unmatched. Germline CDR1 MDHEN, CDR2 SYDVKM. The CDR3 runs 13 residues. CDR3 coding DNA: TGTGCCAGCAGTACCGGGACAGGGTCTGTCCTGACTTTC. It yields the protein CASSTGTGSVLTF.

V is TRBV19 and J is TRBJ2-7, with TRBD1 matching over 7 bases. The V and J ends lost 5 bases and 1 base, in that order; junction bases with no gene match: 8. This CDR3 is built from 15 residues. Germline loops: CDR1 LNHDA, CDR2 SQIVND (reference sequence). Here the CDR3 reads CASSSRQGGSYEQYF. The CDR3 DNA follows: TGTGCCAGTAGTTCCCGACAGGGTGGGTCCTACGAGCAGTACTTC.

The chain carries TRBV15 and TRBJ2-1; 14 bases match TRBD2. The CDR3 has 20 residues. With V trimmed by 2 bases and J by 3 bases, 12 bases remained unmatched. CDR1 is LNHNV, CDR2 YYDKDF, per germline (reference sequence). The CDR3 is CATSRPRGTSGRGNYNEQFF. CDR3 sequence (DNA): TGTGCCACCAGCAGACCAAGGGGGACTAGCGGGAGAGGGAACTACAATGAGCAGTTCTTC.

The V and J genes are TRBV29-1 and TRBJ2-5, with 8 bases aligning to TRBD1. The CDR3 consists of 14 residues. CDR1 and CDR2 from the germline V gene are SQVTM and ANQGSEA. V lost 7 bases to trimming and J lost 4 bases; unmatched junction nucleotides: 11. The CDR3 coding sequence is TGCAGCGCTATGACAGGGGCCGGAATAGAGACCCAGTACTTC. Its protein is CSAMTGAGIETQYF.

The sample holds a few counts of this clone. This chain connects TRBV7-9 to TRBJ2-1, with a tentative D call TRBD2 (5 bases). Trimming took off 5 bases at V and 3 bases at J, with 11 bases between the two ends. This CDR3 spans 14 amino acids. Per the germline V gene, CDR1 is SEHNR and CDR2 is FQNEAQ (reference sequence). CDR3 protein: CASSHRRSYNEQFF. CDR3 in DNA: TGTGCCAGCAGCCACCGGAGGAGCTACAATGAGCAGTTCTTC. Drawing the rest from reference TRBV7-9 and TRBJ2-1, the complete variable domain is DTGVSQNPRHKITKRGQNVTFRCDPISEHNRLYWYRQTLGQGPEFLTYFQNEAQLEKSRLLSDRFSAERPKGSFSTLEIQRTEQGDSAMYLCASSHRRSYNEQFFGPGTRLTVL.

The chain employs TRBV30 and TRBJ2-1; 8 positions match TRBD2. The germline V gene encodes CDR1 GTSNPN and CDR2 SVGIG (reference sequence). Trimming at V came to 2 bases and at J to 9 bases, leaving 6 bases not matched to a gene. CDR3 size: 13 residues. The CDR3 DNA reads TGTGCCTGGAGTCGGGGGGGAGGGGGTGAGCAGTTCTTC. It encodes CAWSRGGGGEQFF.

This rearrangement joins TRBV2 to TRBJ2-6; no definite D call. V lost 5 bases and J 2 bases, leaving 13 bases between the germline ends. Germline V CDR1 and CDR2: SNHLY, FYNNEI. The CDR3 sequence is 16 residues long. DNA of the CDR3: TGTGCCAGCAGTCGGTCAACTATTGCTGGGGCCAACGTCCTGACTTTC. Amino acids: CASSRSTIAGANVLTF.

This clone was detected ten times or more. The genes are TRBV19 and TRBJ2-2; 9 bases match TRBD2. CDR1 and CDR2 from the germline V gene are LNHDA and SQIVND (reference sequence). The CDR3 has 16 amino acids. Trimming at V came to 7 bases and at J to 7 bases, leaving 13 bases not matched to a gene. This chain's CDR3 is CASTAAASGINGELFF. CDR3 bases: TGTGCCAGTACCGCCGCGGCTAGCGGGATTAACGGGGAGCTGTTTTTT.

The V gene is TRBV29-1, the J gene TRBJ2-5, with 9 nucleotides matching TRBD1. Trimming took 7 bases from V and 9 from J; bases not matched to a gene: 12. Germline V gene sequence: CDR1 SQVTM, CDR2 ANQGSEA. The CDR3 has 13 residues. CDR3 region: CSGQTGGGGAQYF. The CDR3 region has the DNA TGCAGCGGTCAGACAGGGGGAGGTGGGGCCCAGTACTTC.

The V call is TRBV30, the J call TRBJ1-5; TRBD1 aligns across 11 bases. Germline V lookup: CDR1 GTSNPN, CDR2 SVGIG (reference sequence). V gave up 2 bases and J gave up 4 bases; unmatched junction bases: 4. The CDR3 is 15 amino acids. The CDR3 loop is CAWSSGTGGNQPQHF. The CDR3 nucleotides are TGTGCCTGGAGTTCCGGGACAGGGGGAAATCAGCCCCAGCATTTT. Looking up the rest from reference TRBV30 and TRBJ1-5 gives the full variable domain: SQTIHQWPATLVQPVGSPLSLECTVEGTSNPNLYWYRQAAGRGLQLLFYSVGIGQISSEVPQNLSASRPQDRQFILSSKKLLLSDSGFYLCAWSSGTGGNQPQHFGDGTRLSIL.